The 21 T cell receptor beta chains below were found in one sample sequenced in a study of cytomegalovirus exposure and HLA in healthy donors. The PCR was carried out with 60 Vbeta primers and 13 Jbeta primers. Using immunoSEQ multiplex PCR, the repertoire was profiled, and TCRdb retains in-frame clones only, with some absent. The sample contains 180,000 or so clones, about 69% of which appear only once. Sequencing was done on a sample of PBMCs. The receptors come from a human donor in good health.

This clone was counted a few times. The gene calls are TRBV7-2 and TRBJ1-5, with 8 nucleotides matching TRBD1. Germline lookup yields CDR1 SGHTA and CDR2 FQGNSA. After removal of 4 bases from V and 7 bases from J, the junction contained 6 bases not matched to a gene. The CDR3 is 14 residues long. CDR3 DNA: TGTGCCAGCAGCTCGGGACAGGTCGGGCAGCCCCAGCATTTT. It codes for CASSSGQVGQPQHF.

The chain employs TRBV10-3 and TRBJ2-5; 9 nucleotides align to TRBD2. The trim removed 7 bases at V and 0 bases at J, leaving 3 bases unmatched. The CDR3 is 14 amino acids. The V gene's germline CDR1 is ENHRY and CDR2 SYGVKD. DNA for the CDR3: TGTGCCATCACGGCGGGGGGGAACCAAGAGACCCAGTACTTC. Translation gives CAITAGGNQETQYF.

The J gene is TRBJ1-4, the V gene TRBV5-8; TRBD1 agrees at 12 bases. V dropped 4 bases and J dropped 6; count of bases not matched to a gene: 10. CDR3 length: 17 amino acids. The V gene's germline CDR1 is SGHTS and CDR2 YDEGEE. CDR3 in DNA: TGTGCCAGCAGCCCCGGGACAGGGGGCATTGGTTATGAAAAACTGTTTTTT. Its protein product is CASSPGTGGIGYEKLFF.

The chain employs TRBV5-1 and TRBJ2-1; D is possibly TRBD1 (5 bases). The V gene's germline CDR1 is SGHRS and CDR2 YFSETQ. The CDR3 loop spans 14 amino acids. Trimming took 2 bases from V and 6 from J, leaving 12 bases between them. The DNA for the CDR3 is TGCGCCAGCAGCTTATCCATAGGGGCCAATGAGCAGTTCTTC. Its translation is CASSLSIGANEQFF.

V is TRBV7-8 and J is TRBJ1-2; D gene uncertain. V shed 5 bases and J shed 2 bases, with 12 bases lying between them. The CDR3 runs to 14 residues. CDR1 is SGHVS, CDR2 FQNEAQ, per germline. This CDR3 is CASSPRYSNYGYTF. The CDR3 coding sequence is TGTGCCAGCAGCCCGAGATATTCAAACTATGGCTACACCTTC.

V is TRBV5-4 and J is TRBJ1-6; 9 bases map to TRBD1. Trimming cost V 4 bases and J 11 bases; bases outside gene matches: 10. The CDR3 totals 15 residues. In germline, CDR1 is SGHNT, CDR2 YYREEE (reference sequence). CDR3 nucleotide sequence: TGTGCCAGCAGCCCCCGGGACAGGGCGTATGCACCCCTCCACTTT. This codes for CASSPRDRAYAPLHF.

V usage is TRBV5-6 and J usage is TRBJ2-7, with 7 bases aligning to TRBD2. The CDR3 covers 14 residues. The J segment lost 3 bases and the V segment lost 5 bases, leaving 8 bases of the junction unmatched. Germline assignment: CDR1 SGHDT and CDR2 YYEEEE. The CDR3 DNA is TGTGCCAGCAGGCTAAGGGCGGGGGACTACGAGCAGTACTTC. Amino acids: CASRLRAGDYEQYF.

The V gene is TRBV5-4, the J gene TRBJ2-3, with TRBD2 matching over 10 bases. The ends lost 5 bases at V and 3 bases at J; junction bases unmatched: 9. This CDR3 spans 16 amino acids. Looked up from germline, CDR1 is SGHNT and CDR2 is YYREEE (reference sequence). The CDR3 bases are TGTGCCAGCAGGAACGGGATAGCGGGGGGAACAGATACGCAGTATTTT. Amino acids: CASRNGIAGGTDTQYF.

The chain uses TRBV6-4 and TRBJ1-6, with D possibly TRBD1 on 5 matching bases. The germline V gene encodes CDR1 MRHNA and CDR2 SNTAGT. V was trimmed by 5 bases and J by 7 bases, leaving 15 bases between them. The CDR3 spans 15 residues. The CDR3 spells CASSKAGALNSPLHF. As DNA, the CDR3 is TGTGCCAGCAGTAAGGCTGGGGCACTGAATTCACCCCTCCACTTT.

The CDR3 here is CASSLSKDRLDNEQFF. The CDR3 DNA reads TGTGCCAGCAGCTTATCCAAGGACAGGCTTGACAATGAGCAGTTCTTC. The rearrangement uses TRBV7-9 and TRBJ2-1, with 7 bases aligning to TRBD1. Germline CDR1 is SEHNR and CDR2 is FQNEAQ (reference sequence). This CDR3 is 16 amino acids long. Losses at the gene ends were 2 bases for V and 5 bases for J; bases not matched to a gene: 9. The complete variable domain, with remaining parts taken from reference TRBV7-9 and TRBJ2-1, reads DTGVSQNPRHKITKRGQNVTFRCDPISEHNRLYWYRQTLGQGPEFLTYFQNEAQLEKSRLLSDRFSAERPKGSFSTLEIQRTEQGDSAMYLCASSLSKDRLDNEQFFGPGTRLTVL.

V usage is TRBV5-6 and J usage is TRBJ2-3, with a possible D match to TRBD2 (5 bases). CDR1 SGHDT and CDR2 YYEEEE come from the germline V gene. V lost 4 bases to trimming and J lost 2 bases, with 8 bases between them. The CDR3 is made up of 13 amino acids. CDR3 nucleotides: TGTGCCAGCAGCGAGGGCACCACAGATACGCAGTATTTT. Amino acid sequence: CASSEGTTDTQYF.

This chain links TRBV20-1 with TRBJ1-1; D remains ambiguous. V dropped 6 bases and J dropped 2 bases, with 4 bases sitting between them. Germline values: CDR1 DFQATT, CDR2 SNEGSKA (reference sequence). CDR3 length equals 10 residues. CDR3 loop: CSAYNTEAFF. For the CDR3, the DNA is TGCAGTGCCTACAACACTGAAGCTTTCTTT.

This rearrangement joins TRBV6-1 to TRBJ2-5; D not certain. This CDR3 has 13 residues. V was pared by 5 bases and J by 4 bases, with 11 bases between. Germline V gene sequence: CDR1 MNHNS, CDR2 SASEGT. CDR3: CASSYSYGETQYF. The CDR3 DNA sequence: TGTGCCAGCAGTTATTCCTATGGAGAGACCCAGTACTTC.

The V call is TRBV2, the J call TRBJ1-2; D possibly corresponds to TRBD1 (5 bases). This CDR3 comprises 12 residues. Germline CDR1 SNHLY, CDR2 FYNNEI. Trimming took off 8 bases at V and 2 bases at J, with 9 bases between the two ends. CDR3 protein: CASSPGNYGYTF. The CDR3 coding sequence is TGTGCCAGCTCTCCAGGGAACTATGGCTACACCTTC.

The chain links TRBV7-9 to TRBJ2-7; 9 nucleotides agree with TRBD2. Per germline, CDR1 SEHNR and CDR2 FQNEAQ (reference sequence). With V trimmed by 5 bases and J by 5 bases, 13 bases remained unmatched. This CDR3 is built from 16 residues. CDR3 nucleotide sequence: TGTGCCAGCAGCCCGACGCTAGCGGGAATCCTACACGAGCAGTACTTC. Its translation: CASSPTLAGILHEQYF.

For this clone: Other nucleotide sequences from this sample produce the same CDR3. The CDR3 nucleotides read TGTGCCTGGAGTGTACAGGGGGCCTATGGCTACACCTTC. This codes for CAWSVQGAYGYTF. The chain employs TRBV30 and TRBJ1-2, with 9 bases aligning to TRBD1. J was trimmed by 4 bases and V by 0 bases; bases with no gene match: 0. This CDR3 is built from 13 residues. In germline, CDR1 is GTSNPN, CDR2 SVGIG (reference sequence).

This clone is a singleton in its sample. The chain recombines TRBV19 with TRBJ1-5; D may be TRBD1 (5 bases). This CDR3 has 15 amino acids. Per germline, CDR1 LNHDA and CDR2 SQIVND (reference sequence). V lost 5 bases to trimming and J lost 0 bases, with 11 bases between them. DNA for the CDR3: TGTGCCAGTAGTGGCAGGGAATATAGCAATCAGCCCCAGCATTTT. Encoded protein: CASSGREYSNQPQHF. Full variable domain (rest looked up from reference TRBV19 and TRBJ1-5): DGGITQSPKYLFRKEGQNVTLSCEQNLNHDAMYWYRQDPGQGLRLIYYSQIVNDFQKGDIAEGYSVSREKKESFPLTVTSAQKNPTAFYLCASSGREYSNQPQHFGDGTRLSIL.

The genes are TRBV19 and TRBJ1-2; TRBD1 matches at 9 bases. The ends lost 5 bases at V and 10 bases at J; junction bases unmatched: 11. The CDR3 has 14 amino acids. Germline V CDR1 and CDR2: LNHDA, SQIVND (reference sequence). As DNA, the CDR3 is TGTGCCAGTAGTCCCGGGACAGGGTTTTTCGACTACACCTTC. Its protein is CASSPGTGFFDYTF.

This clone was found once. V is TRBV7-2 and J is TRBJ1-2; D possibly corresponds to TRBD1 (6 bases). The CDR3 is made up of 15 amino acids. V shed 5 bases and J shed 2 bases, with 15 bases lying between them. Per the germline V gene, CDR1 is SGHTA and CDR2 is FQGNSA. The CDR3 here is CASSLGGRINYGYTF. In DNA form, the CDR3 reads TGTGCCAGCAGCCTGGGGGGGCGCATAAACTATGGCTACACCTTC.

V and J are TRBV4-3 and TRBJ1-2, with D unclear. Germline V lookup: CDR1 LGHNA, CDR2 YSLEER. V was pared by 0 bases and J by 1 base, with 6 bases between. This CDR3 has 14 amino acids. DNA of the CDR3: TGCGCCAGCAGCCAAGAATACAGTAACTATGGCTACACCTTC. Amino acids: CASSQEYSNYGYTF.

The chain is built from TRBV30 and TRBJ1-5; D is ambiguous. The CDR3 consists of 15 residues. Trimming cost V 2 bases and J 1 base, with 12 bases left between them. The germline CDR1 and CDR2 sequences are GTSNPN and SVGIG (reference sequence). CDR3 residues: CAWSKEGSSNQPQHF. CDR3 bases: TGTGCCTGGAGTAAAGAGGGTAGCAGCAATCAGCCCCAGCATTTT.